This T cell receptor (beta chain) comes out of a study of shared clonotypes between healthy human individuals. This CDR3 is built from 15 residues. CDR1 is SGHNT, CDR2 YYREEE, per germline (reference sequence). The V gene end was trimmed by 4 bases and the J gene end by 3 bases; junction bases not matched to a gene: 7. Sequenced by immunoSEQ multiplex PCR; TCRdb stores in-frame clones only, minus some. The table records roughly 2 million clones, approximately 94% of them present only once. The material sequenced was naive CD4+ T cells sorted from blood. Subset meaning: CD45RA+ positively selected. The sequence derives from a man between 18 and 29 years old in good health. This sequence joins TRBV5-4 and TRBJ1-1; TRBD1 aligns across 9 bases. This CDR3 reads CASSRMDRGYTEAFF. CDR3 bases: TGTGCCAGCAGCCGGATGGACAGGGGATACACTGAAGCTTTCTTT. Variable domain in full (rest from reference TRBV5-4 and TRBJ1-1): ETGVTQSPTHLIKTRGQQVTLRCSSQSGHNTVSWYQQALGQGPQFIFQYYREEENGRGNFPPRFSGLQFPNYSSELNVNALELDDSALYLCASSRMDRGYTEAFFGQGTRLTVV.